The source of this T cell receptor (beta chain) is a study of T cell changes during pregnancy in multiple sclerosis (dated by TCRdb to 2018 to 2020). In terms of the full investigation: The study looked at changes in the T cell repertoire across pregnancy in women with multiple sclerosis.

The library was produced with the immunoSEQ multiplex PCR assay. The clones in this table, taken by TCRdb from immuneACCESS, are in-frame only. Not every clone is retained; where verified, under half of the shortfall comes from an unresolved V gene, and the cause of the rest is unknown. For this sample the table gives roughly 32,000 clones, of which roughly 91% were detected only once. The ten most abundant clones make up around 0.43% of the sample. Trimming at the junction amounts to 3 bases on V and 5 bases on J, and the germline ends lie 17 bases apart. CDR1 and CDR2, looked up from the germline V gene, are SNHLY and FYNNEI. From the cysteine up to the phenylalanine, the CDR3 has a length of 15 residues. The sequence is cut down to CDR3 DNA, 45 bases in frame from base 1. With regard to this clone: Its antigen remains unidentified. No base qualities exist here, and no much larger clone lies one base off it.

The chain is assembled from TRBV2 and TRBJ2-7; matching of 5 bases hints at TRBD1 as the D gene. This TCR was sampled from a female donor with multiple sclerosis, enrolled in a pregnancy study. The source was CD4+ T cells from peripheral blood mononuclear cells, collected in the second trimester of pregnancy. The nucleotide sequence is TGTGCCAGCAGTGAGGTACAGGCCCTCTACGACGAGCAGTACTTC. Translated, it gives CASSEVQALYDEQYF.